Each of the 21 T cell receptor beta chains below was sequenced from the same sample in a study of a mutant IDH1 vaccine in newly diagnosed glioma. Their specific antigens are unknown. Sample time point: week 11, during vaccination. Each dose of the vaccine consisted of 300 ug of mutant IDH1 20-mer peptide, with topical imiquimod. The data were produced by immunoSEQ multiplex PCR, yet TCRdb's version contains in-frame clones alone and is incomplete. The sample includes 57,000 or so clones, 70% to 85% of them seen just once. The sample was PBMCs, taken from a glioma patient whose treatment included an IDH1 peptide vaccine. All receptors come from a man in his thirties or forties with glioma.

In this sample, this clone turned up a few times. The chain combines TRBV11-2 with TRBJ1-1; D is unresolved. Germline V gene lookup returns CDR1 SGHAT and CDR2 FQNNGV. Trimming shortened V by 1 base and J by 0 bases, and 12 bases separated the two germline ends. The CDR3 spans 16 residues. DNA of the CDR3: TGTGCCAGCAGCTTAGGCAGCCACATTATGAACACTGAAGCTTTCTTT. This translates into CASSLGSHIMNTEAFF. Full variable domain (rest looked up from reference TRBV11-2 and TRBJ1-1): EAGVAQSPRYKIIEKRQSVAFWCNPISGHATLYWYQQILGQGPKLLIQFQNNGVVDDSQLPKDRFSAERLKGVDSTLKIQPAKLEDSAVYLCASSLGSHIMNTEAFFGQGTRLTVV.

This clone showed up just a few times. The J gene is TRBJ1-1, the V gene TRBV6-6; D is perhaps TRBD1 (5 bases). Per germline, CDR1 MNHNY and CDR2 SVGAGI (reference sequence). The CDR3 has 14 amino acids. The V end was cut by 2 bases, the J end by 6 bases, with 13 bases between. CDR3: CASSYPTTGAEAFF. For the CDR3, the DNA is TGTGCCAGCAGTTACCCGACGACGGGGGCTGAAGCTTTCTTT.

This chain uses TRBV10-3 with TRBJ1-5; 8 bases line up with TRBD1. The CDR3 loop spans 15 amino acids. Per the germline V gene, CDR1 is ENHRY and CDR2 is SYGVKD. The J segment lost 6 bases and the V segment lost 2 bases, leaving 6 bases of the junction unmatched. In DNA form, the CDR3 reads TGTGCCATCAGTGAGGGCGACAGGGGCATTCAGCCCCAGCATTTT. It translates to CAISEGDRGIQPQHF.

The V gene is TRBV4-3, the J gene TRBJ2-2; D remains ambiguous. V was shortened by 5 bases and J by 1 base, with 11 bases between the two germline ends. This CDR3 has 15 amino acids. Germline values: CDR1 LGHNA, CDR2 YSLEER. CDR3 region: CASSSSLKNTGELFF. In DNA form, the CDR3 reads TGCGCCAGCAGCTCCTCACTAAAGAACACCGGGGAGCTGTTTTTT.

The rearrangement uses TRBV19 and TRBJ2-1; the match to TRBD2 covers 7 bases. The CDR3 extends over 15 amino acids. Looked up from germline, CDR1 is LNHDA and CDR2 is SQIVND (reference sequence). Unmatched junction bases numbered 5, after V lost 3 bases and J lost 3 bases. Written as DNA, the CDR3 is TGTGCCAGTAGTATCGCGCTAGCGGTCTACAATGAGCAGTTCTTC. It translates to CASSIALAVYNEQFF.

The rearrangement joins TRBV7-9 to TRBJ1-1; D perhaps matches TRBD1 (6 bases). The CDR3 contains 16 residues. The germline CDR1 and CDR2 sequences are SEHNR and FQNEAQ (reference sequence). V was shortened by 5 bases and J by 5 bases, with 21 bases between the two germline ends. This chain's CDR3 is CASSPVGGRGSTEAFF. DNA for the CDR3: TGTGCCAGCAGCCCCGTGGGGGGGCGGGGGTCTACTGAAGCTTTCTTT.

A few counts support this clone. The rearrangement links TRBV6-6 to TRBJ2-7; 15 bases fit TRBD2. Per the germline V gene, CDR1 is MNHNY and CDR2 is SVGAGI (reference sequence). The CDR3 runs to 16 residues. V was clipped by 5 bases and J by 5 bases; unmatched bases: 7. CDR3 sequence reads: CASSKEGLAGGHEQYF. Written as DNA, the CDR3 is TGTGCCAGCAGTAAAGAGGGACTAGCGGGAGGACACGAGCAGTACTTC.

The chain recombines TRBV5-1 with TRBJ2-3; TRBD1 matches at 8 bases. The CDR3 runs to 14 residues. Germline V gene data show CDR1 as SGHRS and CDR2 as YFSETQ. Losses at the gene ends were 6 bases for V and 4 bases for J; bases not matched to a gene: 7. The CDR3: CASTPGQGPDTQYF. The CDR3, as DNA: TGCGCCAGCACTCCCGGACAGGGACCAGATACGCAGTATTTT.

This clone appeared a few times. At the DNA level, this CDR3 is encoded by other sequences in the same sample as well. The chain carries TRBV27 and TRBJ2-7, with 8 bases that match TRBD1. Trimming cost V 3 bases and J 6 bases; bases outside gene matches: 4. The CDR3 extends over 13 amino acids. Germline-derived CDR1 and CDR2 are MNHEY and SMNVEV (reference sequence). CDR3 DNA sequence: TGTGCCAGCAGTTTCGGACAGGGCGCCGAGCAGTACTTC. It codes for CASSFGQGAEQYF.

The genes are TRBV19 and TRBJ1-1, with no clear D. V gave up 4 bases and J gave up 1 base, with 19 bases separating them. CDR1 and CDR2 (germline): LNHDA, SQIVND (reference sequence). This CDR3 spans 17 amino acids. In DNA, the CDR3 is TGTGCCAGTAGTAAAGGGATCTTAAGACGAGGGAACACTGAAGCTTTCTTT. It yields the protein CASSKGILRRGNTEAFF.

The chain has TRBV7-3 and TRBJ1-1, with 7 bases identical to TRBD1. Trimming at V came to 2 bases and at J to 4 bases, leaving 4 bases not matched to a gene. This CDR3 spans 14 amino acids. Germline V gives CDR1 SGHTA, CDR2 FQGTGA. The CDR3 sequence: CASSLSGGPTEAFF. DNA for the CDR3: TGTGCCAGCAGCTTATCAGGGGGTCCCACTGAAGCTTTCTTT.

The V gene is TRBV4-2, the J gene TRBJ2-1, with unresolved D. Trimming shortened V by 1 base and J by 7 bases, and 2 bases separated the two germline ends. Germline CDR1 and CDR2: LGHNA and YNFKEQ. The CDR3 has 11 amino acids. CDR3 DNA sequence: TGTGCCAGCAGCCAAGGGAATGAGCAGTTCTTC. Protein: CASSQGNEQFF.

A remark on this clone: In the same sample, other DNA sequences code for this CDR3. In DNA, the CDR3 is TGTGCCAGCTCGCCGGGACTAGTCTCCTACGAGCAGTACTTC. This sequence encodes CASSPGLVSYEQYF. This chain joins TRBV18 and TRBJ2-7, with TRBD2 matching 8 bases. Trimming took 6 bases from V and 0 from J; bases not matched to a gene: 4. CDR3 length: 14 amino acids. Germline loops: CDR1 KGHSH, CDR2 LQKENI.

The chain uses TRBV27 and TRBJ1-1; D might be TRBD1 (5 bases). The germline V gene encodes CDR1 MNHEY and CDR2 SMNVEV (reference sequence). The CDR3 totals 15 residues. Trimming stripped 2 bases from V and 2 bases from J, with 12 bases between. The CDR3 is CASSLSRAYNTEAFF. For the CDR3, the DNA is TGTGCCAGCAGTTTAAGCAGGGCCTATAACACTGAAGCTTTCTTT.

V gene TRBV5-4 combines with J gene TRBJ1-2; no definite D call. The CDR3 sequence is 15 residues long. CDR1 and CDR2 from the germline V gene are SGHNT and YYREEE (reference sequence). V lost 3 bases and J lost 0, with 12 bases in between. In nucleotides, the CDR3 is TGTGCCAGCAGCTCAGGACCGCCCGCTAACTATGGCTACACCTTC. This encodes CASSSGPPANYGYTF. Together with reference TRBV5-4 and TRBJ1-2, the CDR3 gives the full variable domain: ETGVTQSPTHLIKTRGQQVTLRCSSQSGHNTVSWYQQALGQGPQFIFQYYREEENGRGNFPPRFSGLQFPNYSSELNVNALELDDSALYLCASSSGPPANYGYTFGSGTRLTVV.

CDR3 loop: CASSDPSKGIEEQFF. CDR3 coding DNA: TGTGCCAGCAGTGATCCTAGCAAGGGGATCGAGGAGCAGTTCTTC. The chain links TRBV2 to TRBJ2-1, with D perhaps given as TRBD1 or TRBD2 (5 bases each). This CDR3 comprises 15 residues. The V gene lost 3 bases and the J gene lost 10 bases, with 19 bases spanning the gap. The germline V gene has CDR1 SNHLY and CDR2 FYNNEI. Combining the CDR3 with reference TRBV2 and TRBJ2-1 gives the whole variable domain EPEVTQTPSHQVTQMGQEVILRCVPISNHLYFYWYRQILGQKVEFLVSFYNNEISEKSEIFDDQFSVERPDGSNFTLKIRSTKLEDSAMYFCASSDPSKGIEEQFFGPGTRLTVL.

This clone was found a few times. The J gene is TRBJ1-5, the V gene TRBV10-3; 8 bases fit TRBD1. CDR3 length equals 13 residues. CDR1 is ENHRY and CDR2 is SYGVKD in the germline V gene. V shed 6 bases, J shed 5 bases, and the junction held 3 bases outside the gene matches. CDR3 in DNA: TGTGCCATCAGCCCGGACAGGGATCAGCCCCAGCATTTT. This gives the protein CAISPDRDQPQHF.

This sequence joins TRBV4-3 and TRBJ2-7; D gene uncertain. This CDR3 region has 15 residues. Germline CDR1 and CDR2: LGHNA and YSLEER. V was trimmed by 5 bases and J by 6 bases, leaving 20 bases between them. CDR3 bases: TGCGCCAGCAGCGTAATTTCGCGGAGAAGGGCCGAGCAGTACTTC. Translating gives CASSVISRRRAEQYF.

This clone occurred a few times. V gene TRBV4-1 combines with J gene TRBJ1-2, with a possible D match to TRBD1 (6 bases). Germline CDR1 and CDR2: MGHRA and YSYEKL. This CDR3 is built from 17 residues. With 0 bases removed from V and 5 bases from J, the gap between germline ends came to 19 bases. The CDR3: CASSQDVPTGARYGYTF. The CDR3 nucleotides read TGCGCCAGCAGCCAAGATGTTCCGACAGGAGCTCGTTATGGCTACACCTTC.

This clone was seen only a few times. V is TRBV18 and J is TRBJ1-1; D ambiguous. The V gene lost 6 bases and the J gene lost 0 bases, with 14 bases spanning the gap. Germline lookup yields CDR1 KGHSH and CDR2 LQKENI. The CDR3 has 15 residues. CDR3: CASSRQTVMNTEAFF. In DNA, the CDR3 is TGTGCCAGCTCCCGTCAGACGGTCATGAACACTGAAGCTTTCTTT.

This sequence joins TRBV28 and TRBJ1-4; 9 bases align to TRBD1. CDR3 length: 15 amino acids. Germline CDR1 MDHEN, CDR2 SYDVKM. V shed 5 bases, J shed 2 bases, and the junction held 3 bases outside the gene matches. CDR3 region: CASSTGGLTNEKLFF. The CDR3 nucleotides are TGTGCCAGCAGTACAGGGGGCCTCACTAATGAAAAACTGTTTTTT.